The 29 T cell receptor beta chains in this list originate from one sample, sequenced in a study of blood T cells in healthy people across ages. A second PCR of 7 to 11 cycles used a sample-barcoded 5' primer and a J-beta primer mix. TCRdb redid the calling of the 5' RACE reads with MiXCR, one entry per CDR3 protein. The sample includes about 1.4 million distinct CDR3 sequences, around 59% seen only once; the top ten take over 6.5%. Sequences were obtained from blood. The origin of the receptors is a man aged 18 to 35 in good health.

The V and J genes are TRBV7-9 and TRBJ1-2; 10 positions match TRBD1. V shed 8 bases, J shed 8 bases, and the junction held 11 bases outside the gene matches. The CDR3 is made up of 14 amino acids. Per the germline V gene, CDR1 is SEHNR and CDR2 is FQNEAQ (reference sequence). Here the CDR3 reads CASGRDRGAEGYTF. As DNA, the CDR3 is TGTGCCAGCGGAAGGGACAGGGGAGCTGAGGGCTACACCTTC.

The chain employs TRBV15 and TRBJ2-1; TRBD1 aligns across 9 bases. From germline, CDR1 is LNHNV and CDR2 YYDKDF (reference sequence). V was pared by 0 bases and J by 3 bases, with 0 bases of the junction left unmatched. This CDR3 contains 15 residues. CDR3 sequence reads: CATSRETGGYNEQFF. CDR3 DNA sequence: TGTGCCACCAGCAGAGAGACAGGGGGCTACAATGAGCAGTTCTTC.

The chain has TRBV15 and TRBJ1-2; D might be TRBD1 (5 bases). V was shortened by 5 bases and J by 5 bases, with 18 bases between the two germline ends. CDR3 length: 15 residues. The germline V gene has CDR1 LNHNV and CDR2 YYDKDF (reference sequence). The CDR3 spells CATSPSRGRVYGYTF. CDR3 nucleotides: TGTGCCACCAGCCCAAGCCGGGGCAGGGTATATGGCTACACCTTC.

The CDR3 bases are TGCAGTGCTAGGGGATCCGGGACTTACAATGAGCAGTTCTTC. Its translation is CSARGSGTYNEQFF. V gene TRBV20-1 combines with J gene TRBJ2-1, with D maybe TRBD2 (6 bases). The CDR3 extends over 14 amino acids. Trimming took 3 bases from V and 4 from J, leaving 13 bases between them. Germline V gives CDR1 DFQATT, CDR2 SNEGSKA (reference sequence).

CDR3 sequence (DNA): TGCGCCAGCAGCCAAGATTTAGGCCTGAACACTGAAGCTTTCTTT. Residues: CASSQDLGLNTEAFF. This chain joins TRBV4-1 and TRBJ1-1; D not resolved. Germline V gives CDR1 MGHRA, CDR2 YSYEKL. The CDR3 is 15 residues long. Trimming left V 0 bases short and J 0 bases short, with 8 bases between.

This clonotype was counted between two and nine times. The chain links TRBV5-1 to TRBJ2-7; no reliable D call. In germline, CDR1 is SGHRS, CDR2 YFSETQ. The germline V and J ends were trimmed by 2 bases and 6 bases, with 15 bases remaining between them. The CDR3 loop spans 14 amino acids. CDR3 residues: CASSLQGPQSEQYF. The CDR3, as DNA: TGCGCCAGCAGCTTACAAGGACCACAGTCCGAGCAGTACTTC.

This clonotype came up a few times. This chain uses TRBV6-5 with TRBJ2-5; a weak D match, TRBD2 (6 bases). Germline V lookup: CDR1 MNHEY, CDR2 SVGAGI. This CDR3 is 14 amino acids long. V was pared by 5 bases and J by 2 bases, with 12 bases between. CDR3 bases: TGTGCCAGCAGTCGCGGACGGGGGCAAGAGACCCAGTACTTC. This translates into CASSRGRGQETQYF.

This sequence joins TRBV29-1 and TRBJ2-1; TRBD2 matches at 8 bases. The CDR3 consists of 14 residues. CDR1 SQVTM and CDR2 ANQGSEA come from the germline V gene. Trimming at V came to 8 bases and at J to 0 bases, leaving 6 bases not matched to a gene. This chain's CDR3 is CSTVTSDSYNEQFF. The CDR3 region has the DNA TGCAGCACAGTGACTAGCGACTCCTACAATGAGCAGTTCTTC.

This clonotype has a single count. The rearrangement links TRBV20-1 to TRBJ1-2; D remains ambiguous. From germline, CDR1 is DFQATT and CDR2 SNEGSKA (reference sequence). Trimming left V 7 bases short and J 8 bases short, with 26 bases between. The CDR3 sequence is 15 residues long. CDR3 nucleotide sequence: TGCAGTGTTTGGACGGGCCGAGGTCCTCTTAGGGGCTACACCTTC. It encodes CSVWTGRGPLRGYTF.

This rearrangement joins TRBV7-8 to TRBJ2-1; TRBD2 matches 10 bases. Unmatched junction bases numbered 9, after V lost 1 base and J lost 6 bases. In germline, CDR1 is SGHVS, CDR2 FQNEAQ. CDR3 length equals 17 residues. The CDR3 reads CASSLVGSSGRVNEQFF. CDR3 nucleotides: TGTGCCAGCAGCTTAGTTGGATCTAGCGGGAGAGTCAATGAGCAGTTCTTC.

This chain uses TRBV4-1 with TRBJ2-4; 7 nucleotides align to TRBD1. J gave up 13 bases and V 5 bases, and 5 bases lay outside the gene matches. CDR3 length: 11 amino acids. Per the germline V gene, CDR1 is MGHRA and CDR2 is YSYEKL. CDR3 amino acids: CASSTQGEQYF. In DNA form, the CDR3 reads TGCGCCAGCAGCACTCAGGGGGAGCAGTACTTC.

The chain has TRBV4-1 and TRBJ1-2; 11 bases align to TRBD1. The length of the CDR3 is 18 residues. The V segment lost 3 bases and the J segment 1 base; nucleotides outside the gene matches: 10. The germline CDR1 and CDR2 sequences are MGHRA and YSYEKL. The CDR3 spells CASSHASRDRGGNYGYTF. The CDR3 nucleotides are TGCGCCAGCAGCCACGCGTCCCGGGACAGGGGGGGTAACTATGGCTACACCTTC.

This CDR3 reads CASTDAGGLGETQYF. The CDR3 DNA reads TGTGCCAGCACCGATGCAGGGGGATTAGGAGAGACCCAGTACTTC. This chain links TRBV6-5 with TRBJ2-5, with TRBD1 matching 7 bases. V was pared by 7 bases and J by 4 bases, with 12 bases of the junction left unmatched. The CDR3 covers 15 residues. CDR1 is MNHEY, CDR2 SVGAGI, per germline.

This chain uses TRBV29-1 with TRBJ2-7; D is unclear. The CDR3 has 16 residues. V lost 2 bases and J 2 bases, leaving 19 bases between the germline ends. The germline gives CDR1 SQVTM, CDR2 ANQGSEA. The CDR3 region is CSVERRNSGKPYEQYF. The DNA for the CDR3 is TGCAGCGTTGAAAGACGTAATTCTGGCAAACCCTACGAGCAGTACTTC.

The chain has TRBV10-3 and TRBJ1-6, with a weak D call TRBD1 (5 bases). The CDR3 contains 13 residues. Per the germline V gene, CDR1 is ENHRY and CDR2 is SYGVKD. The V end lost 9 bases, the J end lost 6 bases, and 12 bases lay between the germline ends. The CDR3 bases are TGTGCCATAACCGGGACTAGTAATTCACCCCTCCACTTT. Its protein product is CAITGTSNSPLHF.

This clonotype was observed a few times. The rearrangement links TRBV28 to TRBJ1-5; D is undetermined. V was cut by 5 bases and J by 3 bases, with 11 bases left in between. The CDR3 has 14 amino acids. CDR1 MDHEN and CDR2 SYDVKM come from the germline V gene. Written as DNA, the CDR3 is TGTGCCAGCAGTCCAATAACAGTCAATCAGCCCCAGCATTTT. Residues: CASSPITVNQPQHF.

The chain has TRBV4-2 and TRBJ2-3; 10 nucleotides agree with TRBD2. The V and J ends lost 3 bases and 6 bases, in that order; junction bases with no gene match: 6. In germline, CDR1 is LGHNA, CDR2 YNFKEQ. The CDR3 sequence is 15 residues long. The CDR3 loop reads CASSHKSGGGDTQYF. The DNA of the CDR3 is TGTGCCAGCAGCCACAAAAGCGGGGGGGGCGATACGCAGTATTTT.

The genes are TRBV4-2 and TRBJ1-1, with D hard to call. The CDR3 runs 12 residues. Germline V CDR1 and CDR2: LGHNA, YNFKEQ. Trimming left V 1 base short and J 7 bases short, with 7 bases between. The CDR3 DNA follows: TGTGCCAGCAGCCAAGGTACAGATGAAGCTTTCTTT. Translated, it gives CASSQGTDEAFF.

This clonotype was seen more than once but under ten times. The chain is built from TRBV4-1 and TRBJ1-2; 7 nucleotides agree with TRBD1. The CDR3 contains 15 residues. The V gene end was trimmed by 0 bases and the J gene end by 2 bases; junction bases not matched to a gene: 3. The V gene's germline CDR1 is MGHRA and CDR2 YSYEKL. Written as DNA, the CDR3 is TGCGCCAGCAGCCAAGAGGGACAGATAAACTATGGCTACACCTTC. Protein sequence: CASSQEGQINYGYTF.

This sequence joins TRBV4-3 and TRBJ2-1; 10 positions match TRBD2. CDR3 length: 12 amino acids. Unmatched junction bases numbered 7, after V lost 8 bases and J lost 12 bases. Germline CDR1 and CDR2: LGHNA and YSLEER. The CDR3 DNA sequence: TGCGCCAGCGCTAGCGGGGGCCCGGGGCAGTTCTTC. Residues: CASASGGPGQFF.

The V call is TRBV27, the J call TRBJ2-6; the match to TRBD2 covers 9 bases. Per the germline V gene, CDR1 is MNHEY and CDR2 is SMNVEV (reference sequence). This CDR3 has 16 amino acids. Trimming at V came to 8 bases and at J to 0 bases, leaving 5 bases not matched to a gene. Here the CDR3 DNA reads TGTGCCAGCCGCGGGGGGGTCCCCTCTGGGGCCAACGTCCTGACTTTC. Amino acid sequence: CASRGGVPSGANVLTF.

This clonotype was detected ten times or more. The chain recombines TRBV4-1 with TRBJ2-7; no clear D gene. The length of the CDR3 is 10 residues. The V gene's germline CDR1 is MGHRA and CDR2 YSYEKL. V was clipped by 1 base and J by 6 bases, with 1 base between them. CDR3 DNA sequence: TGCGCCAGCAGCCAAGGCGAGCAGTACTTC. Its protein is CASSQGEQYF.

The J gene is TRBJ2-1, the V gene TRBV2; unclear D gene. V lost 8 bases to trimming and J lost 8 bases, with 10 bases between them. The germline V gene has CDR1 SNHLY and CDR2 FYNNEI. The CDR3 runs 11 residues. The CDR3 reads CASEIEDEQFF. In DNA form, the CDR3 reads TGTGCCAGCGAGATCGAGGATGAGCAGTTCTTC.

This chain uses TRBV20-1 with TRBJ2-5; TRBD2 matches 13 bases. Germline CDR1 is DFQATT and CDR2 is SNEGSKA (reference sequence). The CDR3 totals 13 residues. With 6 bases clipped from V and 11 bases from J, the junction kept 9 bases outside the gene matches. The CDR3 reads CSANRLAGGGQYF. CDR3 bases: TGCAGTGCGAACAGACTAGCGGGAGGTGGGCAGTACTTC.

The chain employs TRBV20-1 and TRBJ2-2; a possible D gene is TRBD1 (5 bases). The V and J ends lost 6 bases and 1 base respectively, with 15 bases between them. Germline values: CDR1 DFQATT, CDR2 SNEGSKA (reference sequence). The CDR3 is made up of 15 amino acids. This CDR3 is CSAPNQGGNTGELFF. The CDR3 region has the DNA TGCAGTGCCCCAAACCAGGGCGGGAACACCGGGGAGCTGTTTTTT.

This clonotype showed up just a few times. J is TRBJ2-7 and V is TRBV7-2; 8 bases map to TRBD2. The CDR3 has 16 amino acids. J was trimmed by 3 bases and V by 1 base; bases with no gene match: 8. The V gene's germline CDR1 is SGHTA and CDR2 FQGNSA. CDR3 DNA: TGTGCCAGCAGCTTAGGCTACGGGAGGGACTTCTACGAGCAGTACTTC. It yields the protein CASSLGYGRDFYEQYF.

This chain joins TRBV11-2 and TRBJ2-7, with TRBD1 as a possible D gene (5 bases). CDR1 and CDR2 (germline): SGHAT, FQNNGV. The CDR3 covers 13 residues. V gave up 7 bases and J gave up 3 bases, with 13 bases separating them. The CDR3 loop is CASNSRGSYEQYF. The DNA of the CDR3 is TGTGCCAGCAACTCTAGGGGTAGCTACGAGCAGTACTTC. Drawing the rest from reference TRBV11-2 and TRBJ2-7, the complete variable domain is EAGVAQSPRYKIIEKRQSVAFWCNPISGHATLYWYQQILGQGPKLLIQFQNNGVVDDSQLPKDRFSAERLKGVDSTLKIQPAKLEDSAVYLCASNSRGSYEQYFGPGTRLTVT.

The rearrangement joins TRBV25-1 to TRBJ2-4; 9 positions agree with TRBD1. Judging by the DNA end, TRBJ2-7 fits better; the J call may be wrong. The length of the CDR3 is 15 residues. CDR1 is MGHDK and CDR2 is SYGVNS in the germline V gene. The CDR3, as DNA: TGTGCCAGCAGTGAATACCCGGACAGGGGCTACGAGCAGTACTTC. Its translation is CASSEYPDRGYEQYF.

About this clonotype: The conserved phenylalanine or tryptophan normally closing the CDR3 is absent here, so this likely arose from a read error. The genes are TRBV6-2 or TRBV6-3 and TRBJ2-1; no definite D call. Germline V lookup: CDR1 MNHEY, CDR2 SVGEGT. The CDR3 covers 12 residues. Trimming removed 5 bases from V and 9 bases from J, with 11 bases in between. CDR3 in amino acids: CASSQTLAEQFL. In DNA form, the CDR3 reads TGTGCCAGCAGTCAGACATTAGCTGAGCAGTTCTTG.